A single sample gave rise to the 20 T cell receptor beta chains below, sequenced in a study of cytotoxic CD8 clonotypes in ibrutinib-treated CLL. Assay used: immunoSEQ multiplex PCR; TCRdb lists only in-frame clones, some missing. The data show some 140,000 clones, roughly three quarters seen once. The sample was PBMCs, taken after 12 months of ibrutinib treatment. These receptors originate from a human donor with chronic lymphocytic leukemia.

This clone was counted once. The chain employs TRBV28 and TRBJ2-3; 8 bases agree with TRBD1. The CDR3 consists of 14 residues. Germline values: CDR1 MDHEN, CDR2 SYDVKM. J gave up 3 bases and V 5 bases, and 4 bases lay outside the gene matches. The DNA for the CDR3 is TGTGCCAGCAGTGTACAGGGGGGAACAGATACGCAGTATTTT. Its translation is CASSVQGGTDTQYF.

The CDR3 sequence is CASSSGGRGIYEQYF. The DNA of the CDR3 is TGTGCCAGCAGCTCCGGCGGCAGGGGGATCTACGAGCAGTACTTC. V and J are TRBV7-2 and TRBJ2-7; TRBD1 matches 7 bases. Germline V CDR1 and CDR2: SGHTA, FQGNSA. This CDR3 region has 15 residues. Trimming removed 4 bases from V and 3 bases from J; junction bases left unmatched: 9.

CDR3 loop: CASSLESAAILFYGYTF. The CDR3 DNA is TGTGCCAGCAGCTTAGAGTCGGCAGCAATACTATTCTATGGCTACACCTTC. The J gene is TRBJ1-2, the V gene TRBV7-2; D remains ambiguous. The CDR3 spans 17 residues. V lost 1 base and J 4 bases, leaving 19 bases between the germline ends. Per the germline V gene, CDR1 is SGHTA and CDR2 is FQGNSA.

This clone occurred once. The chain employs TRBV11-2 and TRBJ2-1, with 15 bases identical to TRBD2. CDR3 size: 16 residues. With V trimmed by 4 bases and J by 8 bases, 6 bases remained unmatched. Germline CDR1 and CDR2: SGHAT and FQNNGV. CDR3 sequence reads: CASSSWTSGRADEQFF. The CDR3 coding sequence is TGTGCCAGCAGCTCCTGGACTAGCGGGAGGGCGGATGAGCAGTTCTTC.

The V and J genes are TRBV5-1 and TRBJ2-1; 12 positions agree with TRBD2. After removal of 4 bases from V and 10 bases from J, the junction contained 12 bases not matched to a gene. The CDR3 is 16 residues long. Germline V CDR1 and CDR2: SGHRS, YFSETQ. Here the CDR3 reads CASSPGTSGSRSEQFF. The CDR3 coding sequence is TGCGCCAGCAGCCCCGGGACTAGCGGGTCTAGATCGGAGCAGTTCTTC.

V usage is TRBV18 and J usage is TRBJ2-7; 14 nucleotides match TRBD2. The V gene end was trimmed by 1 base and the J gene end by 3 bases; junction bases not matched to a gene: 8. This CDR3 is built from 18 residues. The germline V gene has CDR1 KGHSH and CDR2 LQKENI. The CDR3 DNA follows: TGTGCCAGCTCACCACTTCCGGGACTAGCGGGAGCGAACTACGAGCAGTACTTC. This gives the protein CASSPLPGLAGANYEQYF.

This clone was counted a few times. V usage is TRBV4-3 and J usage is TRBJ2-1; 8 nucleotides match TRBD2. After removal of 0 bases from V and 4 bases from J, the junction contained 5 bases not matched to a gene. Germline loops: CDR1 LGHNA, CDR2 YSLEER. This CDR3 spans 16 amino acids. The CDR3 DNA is TGCGCCAGCAGCCAAGAATGGCTAGCGGGTTACAATGAGCAGTTCTTC. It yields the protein CASSQEWLAGYNEQFF.

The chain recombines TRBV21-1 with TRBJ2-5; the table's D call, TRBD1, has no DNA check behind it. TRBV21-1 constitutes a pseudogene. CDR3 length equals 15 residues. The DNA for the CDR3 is TGTGCCAGCACCAGGACAGGGTTCCTACAAGAGACCCAGTACTTC. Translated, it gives CASTRTGFLQETQYF.

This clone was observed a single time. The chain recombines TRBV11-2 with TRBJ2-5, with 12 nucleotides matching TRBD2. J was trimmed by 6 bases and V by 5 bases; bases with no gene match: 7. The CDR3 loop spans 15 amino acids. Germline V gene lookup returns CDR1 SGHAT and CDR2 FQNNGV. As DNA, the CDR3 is TGTGCCAGCAGCATTCTAGCGGGAGGGCCGAAGACCCAGTACTTC. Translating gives CASSILAGGPKTQYF.

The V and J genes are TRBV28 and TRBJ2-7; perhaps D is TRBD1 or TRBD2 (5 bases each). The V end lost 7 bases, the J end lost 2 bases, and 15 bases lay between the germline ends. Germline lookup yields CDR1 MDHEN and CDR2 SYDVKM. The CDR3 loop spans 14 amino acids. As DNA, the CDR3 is TGTGCCAGCACGGGACGGGATTTAACCTACGAGCAGTACTTC. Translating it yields CASTGRDLTYEQYF.

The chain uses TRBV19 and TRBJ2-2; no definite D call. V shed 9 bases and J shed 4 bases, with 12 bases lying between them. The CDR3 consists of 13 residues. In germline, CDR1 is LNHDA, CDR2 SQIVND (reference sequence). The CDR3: CASRMLGTGELFF. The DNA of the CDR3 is TGTGCCAGCAGGATGTTGGGCACCGGGGAGCTGTTTTTT.

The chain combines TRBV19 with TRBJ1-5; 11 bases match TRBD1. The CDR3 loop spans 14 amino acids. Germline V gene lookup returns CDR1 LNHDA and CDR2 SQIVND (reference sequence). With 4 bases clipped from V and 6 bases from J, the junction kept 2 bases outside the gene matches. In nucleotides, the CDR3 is TGTGCCAGTAGTAAAGGGACAGGGGGTCAGCCCCAGCATTTT. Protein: CASSKGTGGQPQHF.

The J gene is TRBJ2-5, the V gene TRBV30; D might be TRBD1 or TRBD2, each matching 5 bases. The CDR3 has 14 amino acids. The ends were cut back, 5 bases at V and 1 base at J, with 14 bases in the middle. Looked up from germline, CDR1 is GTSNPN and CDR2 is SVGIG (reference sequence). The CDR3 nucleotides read TGTGCCTGGGGGACCGGGACCTTCCAAGAGACCCAGTACTTC. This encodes CAWGTGTFQETQYF.

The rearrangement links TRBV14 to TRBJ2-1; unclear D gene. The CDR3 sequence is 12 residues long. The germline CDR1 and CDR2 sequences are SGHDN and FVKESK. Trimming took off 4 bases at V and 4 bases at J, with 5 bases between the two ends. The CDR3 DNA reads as TGTGCCAGCAGCCTGGGTTACAATGAGCAGTTCTTC. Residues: CASSLGYNEQFF.

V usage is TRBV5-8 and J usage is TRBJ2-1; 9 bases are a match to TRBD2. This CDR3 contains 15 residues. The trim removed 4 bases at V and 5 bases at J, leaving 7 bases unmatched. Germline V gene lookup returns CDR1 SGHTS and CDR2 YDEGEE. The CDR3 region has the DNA TGTGCCAGCAGCCGTAGCGGGAGTGTCCACAATGAGCAGTTCTTC. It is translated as CASSRSGSVHNEQFF.

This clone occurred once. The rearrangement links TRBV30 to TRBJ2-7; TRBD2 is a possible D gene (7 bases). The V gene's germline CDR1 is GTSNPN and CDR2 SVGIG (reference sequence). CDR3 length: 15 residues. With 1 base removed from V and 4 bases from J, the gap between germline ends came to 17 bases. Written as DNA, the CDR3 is TGTGCCTGGAGTGGTAGTCGGGGGGCTCAGTACGAGCAGTACTTC. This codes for CAWSGSRGAQYEQYF.

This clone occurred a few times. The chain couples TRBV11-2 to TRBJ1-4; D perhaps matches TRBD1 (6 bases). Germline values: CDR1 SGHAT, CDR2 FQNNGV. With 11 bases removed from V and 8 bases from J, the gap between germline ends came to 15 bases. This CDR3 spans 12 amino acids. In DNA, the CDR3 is TGTGCCTGTGCGGGGGGCGGAGAAAAACTGTTTTTT. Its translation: CACAGGGEKLFF.

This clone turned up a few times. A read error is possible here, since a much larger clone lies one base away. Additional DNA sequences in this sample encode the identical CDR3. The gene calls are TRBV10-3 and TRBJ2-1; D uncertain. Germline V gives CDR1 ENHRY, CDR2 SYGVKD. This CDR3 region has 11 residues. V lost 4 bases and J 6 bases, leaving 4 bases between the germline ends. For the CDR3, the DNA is TGTGCCATCAGTGTTGGCAATGAGCAGTTCTTC. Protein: CAISVGNEQFF.

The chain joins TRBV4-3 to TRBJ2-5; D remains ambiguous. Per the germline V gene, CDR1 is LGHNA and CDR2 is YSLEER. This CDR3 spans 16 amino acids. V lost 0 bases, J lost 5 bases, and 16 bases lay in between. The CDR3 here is CASSQDSTNSWETQYF. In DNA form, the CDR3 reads TGCGCCAGCAGCCAAGATAGTACTAATTCGTGGGAGACCCAGTACTTC.

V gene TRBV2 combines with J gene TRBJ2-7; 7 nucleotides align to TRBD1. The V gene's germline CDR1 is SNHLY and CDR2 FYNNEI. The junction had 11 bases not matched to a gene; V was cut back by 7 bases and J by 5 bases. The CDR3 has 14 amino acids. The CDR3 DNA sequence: TGTGCCAGCAAAGGTCCGGGACAGTTCGACGAGCAGTACTTC. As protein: CASKGPGQFDEQYF.